This TCR beta chain was identified during a study of cytotoxic CD8 clonotypes in ibrutinib-treated CLL. The data were produced by immunoSEQ multiplex PCR, yet TCRdb's version contains in-frame clones alone and is incomplete. Altogether approximately 150,000 clones are present, roughly 80% being singletons, with the ten largest covering about 5%. In regard to this clone: The antigen is unknown.

General study findings and limits: Public clonotypes occurred uncommonly; on treatment, they contracted or remained stable.

The receptor was isolated from a human donor with chronic lymphocytic leukemia. Sequencing was performed on PBMCs, taken after 24 months of ibrutinib treatment.

CDR3 in amino acids: CASSLGQGSGGQYF. The CDR3 DNA sequence: TGTGCCAGCAGCTTAGGACAGGGGTCCGGGGGGCAGTACTTC. The chain couples TRBV11-2 to TRBJ2-7; 8 nucleotides align to TRBD1. Germline CDR1 reads SGHAT; CDR2 reads FQNNGV. V trimming: 1 base; J trimming: 9 bases; junction bases outside the gene matches: 8. The CDR3 has 14 amino acids.